Described below is a single T cell receptor beta chain sequence and its context. Its antigen target is currently unknown. Nothing much larger sits one base from this clone, and base qualities are not available. This sample was taken from a study of cytomegalovirus exposure and HLA in healthy donors (dated by TCRdb to about 2017). Some background on the complete study: An earlier analysis of 587 of the donors reported about 300 Gb of sequence data and approximately 120 million unique TCR beta sequences obtained from about 179 million T cells. Besides the first cohort of approximately 670 subjects, a separate validation cohort made up of over 100 different subjects was used. Every discovery cohort repertoire had been produced on one sequencing platform. An earlier analysis of fewer than 750 of the donors used high-throughput TCR beta sequencing to judge whether each TCR beta V gene segment behaved as functional or pseudogenic. High-throughput TCR immunosequencing, statistical association of individual TCRs with disease status, and machine learning were combined to predict cytomegalovirus infection status. HLA typing included class I and class II loci at four-digit resolution. The number of typed donors differed by locus: about 620-640 for A, B, C, DRB1 and DQB1; 522 for DQA1; approximately 610 for DPA1; and some 430 for DPB1. To study patterns of TCR occurrence, a later analysis re-analyzed previously published TCR beta repertoires from under 750 donors and added high-resolution HLA genotyping. Rather than drawing on any new phenotypic data, the later analysis identified candidate immune exposures from TCR beta sequences and the way those sequences occurred across donors. Donor age, sex, ethnicity and CMV serostatus were collected together with the repertoire data. The study aimed to test whether signatures of past pathogen exposure could be identified by cataloging public T cell receptors. Genome-wide SNP genotypes for about 55% of the 666 donors were used in a later genetic analysis, which treated that subset as a discovery cohort. Across approximately 400 genotyped donors of the cohort, an average of about 220,000 unique TCR beta nucleotide sequences per donor were sequenced, and 15% to 20% of those sequences were non-productive. The study used immunosequencing to profile the T cell repertoires of approximately 690 subjects and linked those repertoires to cytomegalovirus serostatus. An early release covering roughly 640 HLA-typed donors comprised around 300 gigabases of sequencing data and approximately 80 million unique TCR sequences. Among the approximately 400 genotyped donors, approximately 82% belonged to the genetic ancestry cluster associated with self-reported Caucasian donors. A few DR-DQ haplotypes were treated as single units for association and clustering because of strong linkage in the cohort. Study-level results and caveats: Linkage disequilibrium might explain the correlated functional status among segregating V segments, but an unknown experimental factor could not be ruled out. HLA typing was unavailable for some donors at each locus, so association tests used only the typed subset. The classifier was reported to diagnose cytomegalovirus status with high specificity and sensitivity in both the original cohort and the validation cohort. A group of highly shared sequence variants was considered likely to be a technical artifact of the sequencing pipeline. It was suggested by the authors that the approach could potentially be generalized to other disease states and immunological phenotypes. Presence/absence analyses assumed roughly uniform sequencing depth across donors, an assumption that may not hold. According to a later genetic analysis, donors in an Asian-associated ancestry cluster had fewer N-insertions in productive TCRs than the approximately 700-donor mean. The study gave a list of under 200 TCR beta chains associated with cytomegalovirus. In a later analysis, TCR association rates were found to vary across HLA loci, with the most associated TCRs seen for DRB1 alleles and the fewest for HLA-C alleles. A further reported finding was that TCR beta sequences accurately predicted the HLA-A and HLA-B alleles for most subjects in the first cohort. Some IMGT-functional V segments, including TRBV6-2 and TRBV6-3, could not be distinguished by the 87-base-pair reads and were therefore excluded. Only TCR beta chains were sequenced in this cohort, and the absence of alpha or paired-chain data limited detectable features. In a later analysis, HLA-associated TCR beta chains showed more clonal expansion and lower generation probabilities than non-associated chains that were equally common. CMV serostatus was the only immune exposure information available for the cohort. At a false discovery rate of 0.05, a later analysis linked around 17,000 TCR beta sequences to specific HLA alleles. In a later genetic analysis, a missense DCLRE1C variant was associated with V-gene and J-gene trimming of TCR beta chains, and the association was replicated in an independent cohort. Broadly in line with IMGT annotations, most TCR beta V segments showed up in productive rearrangements about 90% or about 30% of the time in an earlier analysis of some 590 of the donors. Most TCR sequences were seen in very few donors, while some public TCRs were found in many individuals. In a later analysis, several top co-occurrence clusters were reported to appear linked to parvovirus B19, influenza, CMV and Epstein-Barr virus. Strong co-occurrence of HLA alleles, especially DR and DQ, made assigning TCR associations to individual alleles difficult. In vitro tests confirmed that a few of the cytomegalovirus-associated TCR beta chains recognize cytomegalovirus antigens. Because counts were too low, about 15 rarely observed V segments, including chromosome 9 orphons, were left out of the earlier analysis of about 620 of the donors. Most CMV-associated TCR beta chains appeared to be HLA-restricted in a later analysis, and the HLA associations seemed to be driven largely by CMV exposure.

The cohort consisted of 600 to 750 healthy bone marrow donors. At the time of sampling, every cohort member was nominally healthy, though immune exposures that went unrecorded were likely present. The donor was CMV seropositive and was included in the group of 250 to 300 seropositive cohort members. Each donor provided a peripheral blood sample, and peripheral blood mononuclear cells were used for TCR beta sequencing. Genomic DNA extraction from the blood cell samples was performed with the Qiagen DNeasy Blood Extraction Kit. CDR1 SGHNT and CDR2 YYREEE are derived from the germline V gene (reference sequence). V gives up 0 bases and J gives up 7 bases, and the segment between their germline ends measures 17 bases. The cysteine opens and the phenylalanine closes a CDR3 of 15 amino acids. Only the CDR3 region is kept as DNA, spanning 45 bases read in frame from base 1. The library was made by the immunoSEQ multiplex PCR assay. A mixture of 60 forward primers for TCR Vbeta segments and 13 reverse primers for TCR Jbeta segments was used in the multiplex PCR. The CDR3 region of rearranged TCR beta genes was amplified from genomic DNA by a multiplex PCR assay. The amplified TCR beta libraries were sequenced on the Illumina HiSeq System as 87-base-pair reads. Processing in the source paper ran as follows. A later analysis counted some 80 million unique TCR beta chains across the 700 or so repertoires, and roughly 11 million of these chains were shared by at least two donors. To remove PCR and sequencing errors, raw reads were error-corrected and collapsed into unique sequences using a nearest-neighbor algorithm that merged closely related sequences. Alignment of CDR3 sequences to IMGT reference sequences was used to assign V, D and J gene segments. For a sequence to be retained, a match of at least six nucleotides was required to both a V gene segment and a J gene segment. Rearrangements were classified as productive when the CDR3 lacked stop codons and remained in frame with V and J, and all other rearrangements were classified as non-productive. CDR3 was defined according to IMGT convention as the region running from the second conserved V-encoded cysteine to the conserved J-encoded phenylalanine. The earlier analysis of a few hundred of the donors excluded any sequence lacking an unambiguous match to a single V gene segment. In an earlier analysis of approximately 610 of the donors, V segments were called functional above 56.7% productive rearrangements and were called segregating when the between-donor standard deviation exceeded 5%. A statistical classification framework was built to diagnose cytomegalovirus status from the catalog of TCR beta chain sequences. In a later analysis, V and J genes were assigned by comparing TCR nucleotide sequences against IMGT/GENE-DB human TR gene sequences. In a later analysis, CDR3 sequences and most-parsimonious VDJ recombination scenarios were assigned using the TCRdist pipeline. A later analysis defined each TCR beta chain by its CDR3 amino acid sequence plus V-gene family, and excluded reads lacking a unique V-gene family. As a way to deal with suspected cross-contamination and a sequencing artifact, a later analysis dropped nearly 600 nucleotide sequences that were highly shared and had low generation probability. For each public chain, a later analysis derived a clonal expansion index from normalized ranks of inferred template counts within each repertoire. Generation probabilities in a later analysis came from a VDJ recombination model fitted to out-of-frame rearrangements, and those results were checked against IGoR. Hypergeometric tests were used in a later analysis to score TCR-TCR, TCR-HLA and TCR-CMV co-occurrence, with a repertoire-size bias correction applied to the TCR pairs. False discovery rates were estimated in a later analysis by permuting HLA or CMV assignments 20 times. In a later analysis, co-occurring TCRs were grouped using DBSCAN, with TCRdist sequence similarity added in when clustering inside HLA-allele-positive subsets. Repertoires with fewer than 30,000 or more than 120,000 public chains, plus five repertoires with anomalous nucleotide sharing, were excluded from co-occurrence clustering. TCRdb retrieved this table from immuneACCESS and kept in-frame rearrangements only. Not all clones are present; in checked studies, unresolved V genes account for under half, and no reason is known for the remainder. V, J and clone size derive from that table, while D and trimming were established from the DNA sequence. Here the sample has some 100,000 clones; about 75% occur a single time. The top ten hold about 14% of the sample.

Sequenced input: PBMCs. This chain joins TRBV5-4 to TRBJ2-7; possibly the D gene is TRBD1, per 6 matching bases. The source is a male donor in good health and CMV-seropositive. The CDR3 in this case is CASSLGGQGPREQYF. The DNA sequence is given as TGTGCCAGCAGCTTGGGGGGTCAGGGGCCTCGGGAGCAGTACTTC.